This is a list of T cell receptor beta chains from one sample in a study of blood T cell repertoires in COVID-19. Assay used: immunoSEQ multiplex PCR; TCRdb lists only in-frame clones, some missing. The repertoire holds 130,000 or so clones, with approximately 77% as singletons. The source material was peripheral blood. These receptors were obtained from a man older than 75 with acute or convalescent COVID-19. The CDR3 runs from the conserved cysteine through the conserved F or W. The order of the fields is clone size, D gene, V gene, J gene, CDR3 DNA, CDR3 protein. The D gene is left open where the match is weak. Clone size is stated in some rows and not others, as once, few, many or a class when expanded.

.	.	TRBV19	TRBJ1-5	TGTGCCAGTAGACAGGATTATAGCAATCAGCCCCAGCATTTT	CASRQDYSNQPQHF
.	TRBD1	TRBV25-1	TRBJ2-7	TGTGCCACGAGAGGGGGACAGGGTGCCTACGAGCAGTACTTC	CATRGGQGAYEQYF
.	.	TRBV13	TRBJ2-3	TGTGCCAGCAGCTCCTCGTGGGCACAAGGCACAGATACGCAGTATTTT	CASSSSWAQGTDTQYF
medium-sized	TRBD2	TRBV9	TRBJ2-1	TGTGCCAGCAGCGTAGAACTAGCGGCCCTCGATGAGCAGTTCTTC	CASSVELAALDEQFF
.	TRBD1	TRBV7-2	TRBJ2-7	TGTGCCAGCAGCTTCTCGGGACAGGCTTCCTACGAGCAGTACTTC	CASSFSGQASYEQYF
.	TRBD1	TRBV3-1/TRBV3-2	TRBJ2-7	TGTGCCAGCAGCCAAAAGGCAGGGGACAGGATAATAAGTGAGCAGTACTTC	CASSQKAGDRIISEQYF
few	.	TRBV20-1	TRBJ2-3	TGCAGTGTCGACTCAGATACGCAGTATTTT	CSVDSDTQYF
.	TRBD2	TRBV3-1/TRBV3-2	TRBJ2-4	TGTGCCAGCAGCTCACGGGGGGGCCGAGGCATTCAGTACTTC	CASSSRGGRGIQYF
few	TRBD1	TRBV4-1	TRBJ2-3	TGCGCCAGCAGCCGGACAGGGGATAGCACAGATACGCAGTATTTT	CASSRTGDSTDTQYF
.	.	TRBV4-2	TRBJ2-3	TGTGCCAGCAGCCACAGACGGGGAGATACGCAGTATTTT	CASSHRRGDTQYF
.	TRBD1	TRBV5-6	TRBJ2-5	TGTGCCAGCAGCTTGGCTAACAGGGGTGGTGTAGAGACCCAGTACTTC	CASSLANRGGVETQYF
.	.	TRBV14	TRBJ2-5	TGTGCCAGCAGCCAAGATAGGACCCAGTACTTC	CASSQDRTQYF
few	.	TRBV20-1	TRBJ1-6	TGCAGTGCTAGTGACCCTTCGGGGGGGTCACCCCTCCACTTT	CSASDPSGGSPLHF
.	.	TRBV10-3	TRBJ1-2	TGTGCCATCAGTGTCGATGCGTATGGCTACACCTTC	CAISVDAYGYTF
.	TRBD1	TRBV5-1	TRBJ2-3	TGCGCCAGCAGCTTCCGGACAGGGGGGAGCACAGATACGCAGTATTTT	CASSFRTGGSTDTQYF
.	TRBD1	TRBV7-9	TRBJ2-2	TGTGCCAGCAGCGCCCCCGGGACAGGGGGCGCGAAGGGAACCGGGGAGCTGTTTTTT	CASSAPGTGGAKGTGELFF
.	TRBD1	TRBV28	TRBJ1-3	TGTGCCAGCAGTTCCTCAGGGGACAGTGGAAACACCATATATTTT	CASSSSGDSGNTIYF
.	TRBD1	TRBV6-2/TRBV6-3	TRBJ2-6	TGTGCCAGCAGTTACCGGGACAGGGGTATATCTGGGGCCAACGTCCTGACTTTC	CASSYRDRGISGANVLTF
.	.	TRBV20-1	TRBJ2-3	TGCAGTGCTAGTGGCGGGGGCATCACAGATACGCAGTATTTT	CSASGGGITDTQYF
.	TRBD1	TRBV3-1/TRBV3-2	TRBJ1-1	TGTGCCAGCAGCCAGGGGGACAGGATTTACACTGAAGCTTTCTTT	CASSQGDRIYTEAFF
few	TRBD1	TRBV9	TRBJ2-5	TGTGCCAGCAGCGTAGGGGACAGACGTAATCAAGAGACCCAGTACTTC	CASSVGDRRNQETQYF
.	.	TRBV29-1	TRBJ1-2	TGCAGCGTTGCTGGAGGGATCTATGGCTACACCTTC	CSVAGGIYGYTF
.	TRBD1	TRBV30	TRBJ1-1	TGTGCCTGGAGTCTTGGACAGGGCGGGTATAAGGCTTTCTTT	CAWSLGQGGYKAFF
.	.	TRBV4-2	TRBJ1-1	TGTGCCAGCAGCCAACAGGGGACTGAAGCTTTCTTT	CASSQQGTEAFF
.	.	TRBV21-1	TRBJ2-2	TGTGCCAGAAAAAAGGGGGAGAACACCGGGGAGCTGTTTTTT	CARKKGENTGELFF
.	.	TRBV18	TRBJ1-2	TGTGCCAGCTCACTGGACAGATCAAACGGGTATGGCTACACCTTC	CASSLDRSNGYGYTF
.	TRBD1	TRBV5-1	TRBJ1-6	TGCGCCAGCAGCTCTCTGGGACAGCCATATAATTCACCCCTCCACTTT	CASSSLGQPYNSPLHF